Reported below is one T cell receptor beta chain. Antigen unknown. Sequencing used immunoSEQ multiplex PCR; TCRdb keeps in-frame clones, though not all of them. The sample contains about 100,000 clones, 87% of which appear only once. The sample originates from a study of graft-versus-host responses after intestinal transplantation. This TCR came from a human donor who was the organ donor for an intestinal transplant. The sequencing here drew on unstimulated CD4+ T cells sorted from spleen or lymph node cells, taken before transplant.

DNA of the CDR3: TGCGCCAGCAGCCAAGCGGGAGGGGGTGGGAATCAGCCCCAGCATTTT. Translating gives CASSQAGGGGNQPQHF. This rearrangement joins TRBV4-1 to TRBJ1-5, with D tentatively TRBD1 (6 bases). V gave up 1 base and J gave up 4 bases, with 14 bases separating them. The germline gives CDR1 MGHRA, CDR2 YSYEKL. This CDR3 is built from 16 residues.